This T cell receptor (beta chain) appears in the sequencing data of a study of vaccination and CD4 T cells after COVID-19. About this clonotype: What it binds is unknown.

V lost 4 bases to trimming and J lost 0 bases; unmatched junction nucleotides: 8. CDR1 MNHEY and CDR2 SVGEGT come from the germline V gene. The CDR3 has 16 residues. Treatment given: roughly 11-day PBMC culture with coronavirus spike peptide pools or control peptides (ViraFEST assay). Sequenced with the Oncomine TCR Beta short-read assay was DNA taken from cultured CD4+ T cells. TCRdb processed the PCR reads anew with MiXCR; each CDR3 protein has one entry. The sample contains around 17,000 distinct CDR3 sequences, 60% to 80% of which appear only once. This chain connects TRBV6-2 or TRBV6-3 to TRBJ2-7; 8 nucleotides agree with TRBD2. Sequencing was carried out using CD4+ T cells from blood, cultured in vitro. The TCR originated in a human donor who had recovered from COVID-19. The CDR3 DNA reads TGTGCCAGCAGTTCCCCTGAGCGGGGGCACTCCTACGAGCAGTACTTC. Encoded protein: CASSSPERGHSYEQYF.